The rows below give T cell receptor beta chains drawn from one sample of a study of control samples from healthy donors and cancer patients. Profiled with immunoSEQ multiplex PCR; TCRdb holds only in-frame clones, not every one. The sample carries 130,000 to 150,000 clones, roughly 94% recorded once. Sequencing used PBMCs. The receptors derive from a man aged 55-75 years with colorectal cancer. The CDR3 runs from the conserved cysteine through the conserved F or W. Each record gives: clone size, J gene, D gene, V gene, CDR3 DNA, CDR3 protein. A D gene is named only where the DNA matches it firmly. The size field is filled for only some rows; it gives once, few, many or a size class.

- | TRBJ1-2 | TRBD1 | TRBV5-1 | TGCGCCAGCAGCCCGGGGACAGGGGTCTATGGCTACACCTTC | CASSPGTGVYGYTF
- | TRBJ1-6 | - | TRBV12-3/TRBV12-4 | TGTGCCAGCAGTTTAGGTTCTTCACCCCTCCACTTT | CASSLGSSPLHF
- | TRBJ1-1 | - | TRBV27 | TGTGCCAGCAGTCAGGGTCCACTGAACACTGAAGCTTTCTTT | CASSQGPLNTEAFF
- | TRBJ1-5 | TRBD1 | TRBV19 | TGTGCCAGTAGTCGGGACAGGGGCGATGGCAATCAGCCCCAGCATTTT | CASSRDRGDGNQPQHF
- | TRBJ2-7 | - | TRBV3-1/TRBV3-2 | TGTGCCAGCAGCCAAGACGGGAACGAGCAGTACTTC | CASSQDGNEQYF
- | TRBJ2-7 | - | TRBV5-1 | TGCGCCAGCAGCTTTGGGCAGGGGAACTCCTACGAGCAGTACTTC | CASSFGQGNSYEQYF
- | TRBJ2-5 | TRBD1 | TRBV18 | TGTGCCAGCTCACTGACAGGGGGAGAGACCCAGTACTTC | CASSLTGGETQYF
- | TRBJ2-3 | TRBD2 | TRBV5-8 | TGTGCCAGCAGCTCAACTAGCGGGGACACAGATACGCAGTATTTT | CASSSTSGDTDTQYF
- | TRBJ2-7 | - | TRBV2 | TGTGCCAGCAGGGAGGGGACCTACGAGCAGTACTTC | CASREGTYEQYF
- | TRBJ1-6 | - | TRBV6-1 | TGTGCCAGCAGTGAAGTAAGGGCAGATGATTCACCCCTCCACTTT | CASSEVRADDSPLHF
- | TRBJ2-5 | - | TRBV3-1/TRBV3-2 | TGTGCCAGCAGCCAAGATAGGACTCAAAGGGGGACCCAGTACTTC | CASSQDRTQRGTQYF
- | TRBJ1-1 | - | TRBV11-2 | TGTGCCAGCAGCTTAGGACTCACGAACACTGAAGCTTTCTTT | CASSLGLTNTEAFF
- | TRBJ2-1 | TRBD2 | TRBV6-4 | TGTGCCAGCAGCTTACTAGCGGGGGGGATCAATGAGCAGTTCTTC | CASSLLAGGINEQFF
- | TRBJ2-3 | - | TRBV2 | TGTGCCAGCAGCGCCCAAGGAGGGACAGTGGGCACAGATACGCAGTATTTT | CASSAQGGTVGTDTQYF
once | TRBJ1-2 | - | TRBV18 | TGTGCCAGCTCACCCAACGACGGGAACTATGGCTACACCTTC | CASSPNDGNYGYTF
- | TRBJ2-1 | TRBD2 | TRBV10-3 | TGTGCCATCAGTGACGGTACGGGGGGCAATGAGCAGTTCTTC | CAISDGTGGNEQFF
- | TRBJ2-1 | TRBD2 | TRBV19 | TGTGCCAGTAGTATATTGACTAGCGGGGGGCCCAATGAGCAGTTCTTC | CASSILTSGGPNEQFF
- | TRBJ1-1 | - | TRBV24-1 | TGTGCCACCAGTGACTCTAGGGAAGCTTTCTTT | CATSDSREAFF
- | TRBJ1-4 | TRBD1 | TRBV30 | TGTGCCTGGAGAGACAGGGGGGTCGAAAAACTGTTTTTT | CAWRDRGVEKLFF
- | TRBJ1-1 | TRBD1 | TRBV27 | TGTGCCAGCAGTCCCTCCGGGACAGGGAGGACTGAAGCTTTCTTT | CASSPSGTGRTEAFF
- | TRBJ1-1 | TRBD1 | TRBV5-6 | TGTGCCAGCAGCTTCTGGGACAGTCCGGGTGAAGCTTTCTTT | CASSFWDSPGEAFF
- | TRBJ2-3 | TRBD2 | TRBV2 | TGTGCCAGCAGTGGCCCCTCCATAACGAAAACTAGCGGGGTTTCCACAGATACGCAGTATTTT | CASSGPSITKTSGVSTDTQYF
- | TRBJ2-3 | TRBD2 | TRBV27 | TGTGCCAGCAGTTCCTATCGGGGACTAGCGGGGGATACGCAGTATTTT | CASSSYRGLAGDTQYF
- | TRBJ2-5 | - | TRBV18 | TGTGCCAGCTCACCACCGGCAGGACAAGAGACCCAGTACTTC | CASSPPAGQETQYF
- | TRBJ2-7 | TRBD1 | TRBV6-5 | TGTGCCAGCAGGCCAGCAGGGGGCTACGAGCAGTACTTC | CASRPAGGYEQYF
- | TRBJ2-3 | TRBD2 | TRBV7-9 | TGTGCCAGCAGCTTAGGAGCGGGGGAAGATACGCAGTATTTT | CASSLGAGEDTQYF
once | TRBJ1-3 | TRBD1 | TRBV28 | TGTGCCAGTGGGACAGGGGCGCGAAACACCATATATTTT | CASGTGARNTIYF
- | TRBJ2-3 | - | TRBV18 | TGTGCCAGCTCACCGATCCTTGGAGGGAGCACAGATACGCAGTATTTT | CASSPILGGSTDTQYF
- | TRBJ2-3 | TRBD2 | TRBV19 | TGTGCCAGTAGTTTCCGACTAGCGACTAGCACAGATACGCAGTATTTT | CASSFRLATSTDTQYF
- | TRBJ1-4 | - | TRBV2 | TGTGCCAGCAGCCCCATAACCGTGACTAATGAAAAACTGTTTTTT | CASSPITVTNEKLFF
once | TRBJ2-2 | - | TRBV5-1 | TGCGCCAGCAGCTTGGATGCCCGGACAGGGAGGGCCGGGGAGCTGTTTTTT | CASSLDARTGRAGELFF
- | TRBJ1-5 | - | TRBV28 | TGTGCCAGCAGTTTACCTAGATTCAATCAGCCCCAGCATTTT | CASSLPRFNQPQHF
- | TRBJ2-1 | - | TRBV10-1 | TGCGCCAGCAGTGGCGCTGGGGCCAGCTCCTACAATGAGCAGTTCTTC | CASSGAGASSYNEQFF
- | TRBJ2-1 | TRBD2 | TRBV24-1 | TGTGCCACCAGTGACCACACTAGCGGGAGCTACAATGAGCAGTTCTTC | CATSDHTSGSYNEQFF
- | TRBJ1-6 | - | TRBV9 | TGTGCCAGCAGCGTAGGCACAGGCGCACAGAATTCACCCCTCCACTTT | CASSVGTGAQNSPLHF
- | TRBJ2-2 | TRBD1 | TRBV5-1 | TGCGCCAGCAGCTTCGGGGACAGGGTCATCGGGGAGCTGTTTTTT | CASSFGDRVIGELFF
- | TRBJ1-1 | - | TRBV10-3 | TGTGCCATCAGTGGCAGGCTCATGAACACTGAAGCTTTCTTT | CAISGRLMNTEAFF
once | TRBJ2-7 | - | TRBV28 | TGTGCCAGCTCCCCCGCCGGGCCGTACGAGCAGTACTTC | CASSPAGPYEQYF
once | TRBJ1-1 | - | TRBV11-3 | TGTGCCAGCAGAGGTGTCAGGGAAAACACTGAAGCTTTCTTT | CASRGVRENTEAFF
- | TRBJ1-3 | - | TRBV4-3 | TGCGCCAGCAGCCAAGATAGGTCGTCACCCAGCTCTGGAAACACCATATATTTT | CASSQDRSSPSSGNTIYF
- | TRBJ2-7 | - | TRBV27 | TGTGCCAGCAAAAGGGGTTCCTCCTACGAGCAGTACTTC | CASKRGSSYEQYF
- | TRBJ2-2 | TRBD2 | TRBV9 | TGTGCCAGCAGCGGCCTAGCGGGGGGGCTCACCGGGGAGCTGTTTTTT | CASSGLAGGLTGELFF
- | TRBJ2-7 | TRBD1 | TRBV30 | TGTGCCTGGAGTTTTTTGGGACAGGGGGCTAACGAGCAGTACTTC | CAWSFLGQGANEQYF
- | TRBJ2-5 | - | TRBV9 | TGTGCCAGCAGCGTAGGGGGTTGGGATTCCAAGGAGACCCAGTACTTC | CASSVGGWDSKETQYF
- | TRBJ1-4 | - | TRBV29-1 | TGCAGCGCCAAATGGGGTGAAAAACTGTTTTTT | CSAKWGEKLFF
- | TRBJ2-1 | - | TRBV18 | TGTGCCAGCTCACCGGGGGCCGGGATGGAGTTCTTC | CASSPGAGMEFF
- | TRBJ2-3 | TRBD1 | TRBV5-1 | TGCGCCAGCAGCTCCGTCAGTCCCGGGACAGGGACGGATACGCAGTATTTT | CASSSVSPGTGTDTQYF
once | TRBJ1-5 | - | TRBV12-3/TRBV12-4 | TGTGCCAGCAGCGGGACACCATATCAGCCCCAGCATTTT | CASSGTPYQPQHF
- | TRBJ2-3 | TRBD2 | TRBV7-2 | TGTGCCAGCAGCTTACTAGCGGGTGTACCCACAGATACGCAGTATTTT | CASSLLAGVPTDTQYF